This T cell receptor (beta chain) stems from a study of cytotoxic CD8 clonotypes in ibrutinib-treated CLL. Study summary: Partial responses totalled approximately 24 and complete responses 2; after median around six years, approximately 15 remained remitted and roughly twelve progressed. Samples averaged roughly 280,000 productive templates and about 94,000 productive rearrangements.

The V gene's germline CDR1 is SGHDN and CDR2 FVKESK. V lost 1 base and J lost 3, with 10 bases in between. CDR3 length equals 14 residues. Study results and caveats: An increase in clonality occurred at ibrutinib response, followed by a return toward baseline at progression.

This clone occurred a few times. Its antigen is not known. Investigators sought sequencing depths of between 1 in 200,000 and 1 in 1 million T cells. TCRdb's copy holds only in-frame clones and misses some; the assay was immunoSEQ multiplex PCR. This sample yields 200,000 to 250,000 clones, of which about four fifths are seen a single time; about an eighth belongs to the top ten. This receptor was identified in a human donor with chronic lymphocytic leukemia. Specimen: PBMCs, collected after 12 months of ibrutinib treatment. V usage is TRBV14 and J usage is TRBJ2-7; possible D gene TRBD1, 5 bases. CDR3 protein: CASSQGAGIYEQYF. In DNA, the CDR3 is TGTGCCAGCAGCCAAGGGGCAGGGATCTACGAGCAGTACTTC.